The 15 T cell receptor beta chains given below trace back to one sample, sequenced in a study of shared clonotypes between healthy human individuals. The repertoire was sequenced with immunoSEQ multiplex PCR; TCRdb's copy has only in-frame clones and lacks some. This repertoire shows hundreds of thousands of clones, over 65% found once; its top ten account for 1.5% to 2%. Sequenced input: memory CD4+ T cells sorted from blood. Subset given: CD45RA-negative fraction. These receptors were taken from a woman between 25 and 40 years old in good health.

The V call is TRBV5-1, the J call TRBJ1-5; TRBD1 matches 7 bases. V was pared by 4 bases and J by 5 bases, with 6 bases of the junction left unmatched. The CDR3 sequence is 14 residues long. The germline V gene has CDR1 SGHRS and CDR2 YFSETQ. The CDR3 nucleotides read TGCGCCAGCAGCCCCGGACAGGATTATCAGCCCCAGCATTTT. As protein: CASSPGQDYQPQHF. The full variable domain, with the rest looked up from reference TRBV5-1 and TRBJ1-5, is KAGVTQTPRYLIKTRGQQVTLSCSPISGHRSVSWYQQTPGQGLQFLFEYFSETQRNKGNFPGRFSGRQFSNSRSEMNVSTLELGDSALYLCASSPGQDYQPQHFGDGTRLSIL.

This clone was recorded once. This chain uses TRBV6-1 with TRBJ1-3, with D tentatively TRBD1 (5 bases). This CDR3 region has 15 residues. Germline V gives CDR1 MNHNS, CDR2 SASEGT. The V and J ends lost 6 bases and 4 bases respectively, with 16 bases between them. CDR3 protein: CASRRDLNPGNTIYF. The DNA for the CDR3 is TGTGCCAGCAGAAGGGACCTAAACCCCGGAAACACCATATATTTT.

The chain carries TRBV5-4 and TRBJ1-1, with 8 bases aligning to TRBD1. The germline gives CDR1 SGHNT, CDR2 YYREEE (reference sequence). CDR3 size: 15 residues. With V trimmed by 6 bases and J by 3 bases, 10 bases remained unmatched. The CDR3 nucleotides are TGTGCCAGCAAGGGCGACAGGGGACTTCACACTGAAGCTTTCTTT. Translated: CASKGDRGLHTEAFF.

The chain has TRBV11-1 and TRBJ1-3; no clear D. Germline assignment: CDR1 SGHAT and CDR2 FQDESV (reference sequence). CDR3 length: 13 residues. V dropped 5 bases and J dropped 2 bases, with 7 bases sitting between them. The CDR3, as DNA: TGTGCCAGCAGCCCCCGAGCTGGAAACACCATATATTTT. It encodes CASSPRAGNTIYF.

The chain carries TRBV27 and TRBJ2-3, with 7 bases lining up with TRBD1. The CDR3 is 15 amino acids. Trimming cost V 6 bases and J 2 bases; bases outside gene matches: 8. Germline assignment: CDR1 MNHEY and CDR2 SMNVEV (reference sequence). The CDR3 sequence is CASSPDRDHTDTQYF. Written as DNA, the CDR3 is TGTGCCAGCAGCCCTGACAGGGACCACACAGATACGCAGTATTTT.

The rearrangement joins TRBV28 to TRBJ1-1, with 7 bases identical to TRBD1. The CDR3 loop spans 15 amino acids. Germline assignment: CDR1 MDHEN and CDR2 SYDVKM. Germline trimming cut 2 bases from V and 11 bases from J; bases unmatched to any gene: 14. CDR3 region: CASSLLPDGEQGAFF. The CDR3 nucleotides are TGTGCCAGCAGTTTACTACCGGACGGAGAACAGGGGGCTTTCTTT.

Here the CDR3 reads CASSRVGTDQETQYF. CDR3 nucleotides: TGTGCCAGCAGCCGTGTTGGGACAGACCAAGAGACCCAGTACTTC. V usage is TRBV5-6 and J usage is TRBJ2-5; 7 nucleotides line up with TRBD1. The V and J ends lost 4 bases and 0 bases, in that order; junction bases with no gene match: 6. CDR1 and CDR2 from the germline V gene are SGHDT and YYEEEE. The CDR3 is 15 amino acids. The full variable domain, its missing parts supplied by reference TRBV5-6 and TRBJ2-5, is DAGVTQSPTHLIKTRGQQVTLRCSPKSGHDTVSWYQQALGQGPQFIFQYYEEEERQRGNFPDRFSGHQFPNYSSELNVNALLLGDSALYLCASSRVGTDQETQYFGPGTRLLVL.

V and J are TRBV4-1 and TRBJ2-1; tentatively, D is TRBD1 or TRBD2 (5 bases each). CDR3 length equals 13 residues. CDR1 and CDR2 from the germline V gene are MGHRA and YSYEKL. V shed 1 base and J shed 8 bases, with 9 bases lying between them. The CDR3: CASSQGRDHEQFF. The CDR3 DNA sequence: TGCGCCAGCAGCCAAGGTCGGGACCATGAGCAGTTCTTC.

The rearrangement joins TRBV6-5 to TRBJ1-2, with 9 positions matching TRBD1. This CDR3 contains 14 residues. Germline assignment: CDR1 MNHEY and CDR2 SVGAGI. Trimming removed 10 bases from V and 2 bases from J; junction bases left unmatched: 8. The CDR3 protein is CATGGTGSNYGYTF. Here the CDR3 DNA reads TGTGCCACGGGGGGGACAGGGTCAAACTATGGCTACACCTTC.

The chain employs TRBV19 and TRBJ1-5; D is undetermined. This CDR3 region has 13 residues. Germline values: CDR1 LNHDA, CDR2 SQIVND (reference sequence). Trimming took off 6 bases at V and 9 bases at J, with 15 bases between the two ends. CDR3 loop: CASRLGLAGPQHF. CDR3 DNA: TGTGCCAGTAGACTCGGACTGGCCGGGCCCCAGCATTTT.

This clone was seen only a few times. The rearrangement uses TRBV7-2 and TRBJ2-4; D not certain. V was clipped by 1 base and J by 9 bases, with 7 bases between them. The V gene's germline CDR1 is SGHTA and CDR2 FQGNSA. The CDR3 totals 12 residues. The CDR3 spells CASSLDLGIQYF. The CDR3 nucleotides read TGTGCCAGCAGCTTAGATCTAGGCATTCAGTACTTC. Full variable domain (rest looked up from reference TRBV7-2 and TRBJ2-4): GAGVSQSPSNKVTEKGKDVELRCDPISGHTALYWYRQSLGQGLEFLIYFQGNSAPDKSGLPSDRFSAERTGGSVSTLTIQRTQQEDSAVYLCASSLDLGIQYFGAGTRLSVL.

This chain links TRBV5-4 with TRBJ2-1, with D uncertain. The germline V and J ends were trimmed by 0 bases and 4 bases, with 5 bases remaining between them. CDR1 and CDR2 from the germline V gene are SGHNT and YYREEE (reference sequence). The CDR3 loop spans 13 amino acids. The DNA of the CDR3 is TGTGCCAGCAGCTTGGGGTTTTACAATGAGCAGTTCTTC. This encodes CASSLGFYNEQFF.

The chain links TRBV6-1 to TRBJ1-2; D gene ambiguous. Trimming removed 3 bases from V and 5 bases from J, with 10 bases in between. Germline V gene lookup returns CDR1 MNHNS and CDR2 SASEGT. The CDR3 contains 13 residues. For the CDR3, the DNA is TGTGCCAGCAGTGATAGGCCAGAGTATGGCTACACCTTC. Its protein product is CASSDRPEYGYTF.

A remark on this clone: Other DNA variants within this sample encode the same CDR3. This chain connects TRBV28 to TRBJ2-7, with 9 bases aligning to TRBD1. Per germline, CDR1 MDHEN and CDR2 SYDVKM. Trimming at V came to 6 bases and at J to 5 bases, leaving 8 bases not matched to a gene. The CDR3 loop spans 14 amino acids. The DNA of the CDR3 is TGTGCCAGCAGGGGACCGGGACAGGGCAACGAGCAGTACTTC. As protein: CASRGPGQGNEQYF.

The chain carries TRBV5-1 and TRBJ2-5; 13 bases match TRBD2. CDR3 length: 16 residues. Germline V gene sequence: CDR1 SGHRS, CDR2 YFSETQ. V shed 3 bases, J shed 6 bases, and the junction held 8 bases outside the gene matches. The CDR3 loop is CASSSIRTSGRKTQYF. The DNA for the CDR3 is TGCGCCAGCAGCTCCATACGGACTAGCGGGAGAAAGACCCAGTACTTC.